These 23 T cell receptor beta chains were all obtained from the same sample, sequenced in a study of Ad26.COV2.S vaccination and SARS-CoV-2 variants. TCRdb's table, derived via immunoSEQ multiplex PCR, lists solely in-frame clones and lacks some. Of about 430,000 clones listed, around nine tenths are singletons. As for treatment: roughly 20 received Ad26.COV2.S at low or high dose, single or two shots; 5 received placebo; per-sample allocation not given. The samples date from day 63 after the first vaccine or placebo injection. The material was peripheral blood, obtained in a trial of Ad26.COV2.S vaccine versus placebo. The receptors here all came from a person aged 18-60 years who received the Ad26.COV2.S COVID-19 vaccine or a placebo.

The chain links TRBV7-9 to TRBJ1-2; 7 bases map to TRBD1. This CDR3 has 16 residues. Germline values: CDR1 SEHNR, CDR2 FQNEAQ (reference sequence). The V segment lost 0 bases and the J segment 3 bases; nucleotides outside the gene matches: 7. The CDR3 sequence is CASSLAVPTGDYGYTF. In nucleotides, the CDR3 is TGTGCCAGCAGCTTAGCCGTTCCAACAGGGGACTATGGCTACACCTTC.

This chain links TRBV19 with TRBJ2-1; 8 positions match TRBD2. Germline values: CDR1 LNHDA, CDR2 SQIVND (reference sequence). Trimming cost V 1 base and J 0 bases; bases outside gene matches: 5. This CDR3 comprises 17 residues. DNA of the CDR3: TGTGCCAGTAGTATAGGGACTAGCTCCAGCTCCTACAATGAGCAGTTCTTC. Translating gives CASSIGTSSSSYNEQFF.

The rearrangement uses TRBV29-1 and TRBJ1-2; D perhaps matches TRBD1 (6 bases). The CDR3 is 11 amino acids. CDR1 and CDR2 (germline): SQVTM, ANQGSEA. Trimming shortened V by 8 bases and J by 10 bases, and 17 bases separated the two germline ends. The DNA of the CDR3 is TGCAGCTCAATAAAGACAGGCGACTACACCTTC. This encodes CSSIKTGDYTF.

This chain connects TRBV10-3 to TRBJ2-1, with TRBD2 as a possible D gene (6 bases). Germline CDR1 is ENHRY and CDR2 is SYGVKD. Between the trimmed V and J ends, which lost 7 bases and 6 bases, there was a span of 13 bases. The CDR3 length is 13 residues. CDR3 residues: CAINSQGGNEQFF. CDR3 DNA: TGTGCCATCAACTCGCAGGGAGGCAATGAGCAGTTCTTC.

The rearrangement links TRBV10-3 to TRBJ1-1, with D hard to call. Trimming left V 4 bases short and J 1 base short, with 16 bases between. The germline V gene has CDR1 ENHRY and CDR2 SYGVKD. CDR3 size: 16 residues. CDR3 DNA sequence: TGTGCCATCAGTGTAAACGACGGGTCTAGGAACACTGAAGCTTTCTTT. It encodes CAISVNDGSRNTEAFF.

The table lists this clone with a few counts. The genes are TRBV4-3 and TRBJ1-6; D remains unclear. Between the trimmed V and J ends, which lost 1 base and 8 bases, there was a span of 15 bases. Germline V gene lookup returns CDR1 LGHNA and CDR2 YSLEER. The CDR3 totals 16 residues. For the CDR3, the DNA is TGCGCCAGCAGCCAAGTTCGTTGGGGAGGTCATTCACCCCTCCACTTT. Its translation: CASSQVRWGGHSPLHF.

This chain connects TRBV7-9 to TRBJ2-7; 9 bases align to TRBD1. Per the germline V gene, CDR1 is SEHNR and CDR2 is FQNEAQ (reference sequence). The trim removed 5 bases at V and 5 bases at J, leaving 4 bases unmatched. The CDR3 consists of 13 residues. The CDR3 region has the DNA TGTGCCAGCAGCCGGGGACAGGGTGACGAGCAGTACTTC. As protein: CASSRGQGDEQYF.

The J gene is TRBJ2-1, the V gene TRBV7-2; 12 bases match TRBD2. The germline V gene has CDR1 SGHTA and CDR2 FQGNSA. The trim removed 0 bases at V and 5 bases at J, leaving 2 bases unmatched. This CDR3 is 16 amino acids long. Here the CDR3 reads CASSLAWTSGNNEQFF. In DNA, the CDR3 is TGTGCCAGCAGCTTAGCGTGGACTAGCGGGAACAATGAGCAGTTCTTC.

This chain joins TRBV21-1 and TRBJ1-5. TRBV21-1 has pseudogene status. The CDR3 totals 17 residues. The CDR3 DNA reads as TGTGCCAGCAGCAACCCCCTGGTATCGGGGAGCAATCAGCCCCAGCATTTT. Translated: CASSNPLVSGSNQPQHF.

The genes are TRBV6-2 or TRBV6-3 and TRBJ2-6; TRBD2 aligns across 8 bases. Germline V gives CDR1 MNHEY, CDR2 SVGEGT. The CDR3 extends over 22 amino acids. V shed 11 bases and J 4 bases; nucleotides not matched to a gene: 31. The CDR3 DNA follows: TGTGCCCGCCGCCCCTGGCCGGGGGCAGCTAGCGGGCGCCGGGGGGGGGCCAACGTCCTGACTTTC. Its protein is CARRPWPGAASGRRGGANVLTF.

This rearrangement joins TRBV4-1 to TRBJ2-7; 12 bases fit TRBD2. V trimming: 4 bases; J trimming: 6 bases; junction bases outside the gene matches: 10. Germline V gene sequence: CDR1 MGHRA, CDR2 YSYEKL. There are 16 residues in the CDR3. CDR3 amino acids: CASSPLRLAGVPEQYF. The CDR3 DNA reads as TGCGCCAGCAGCCCACTCCGACTAGCGGGAGTTCCCGAGCAGTACTTC.

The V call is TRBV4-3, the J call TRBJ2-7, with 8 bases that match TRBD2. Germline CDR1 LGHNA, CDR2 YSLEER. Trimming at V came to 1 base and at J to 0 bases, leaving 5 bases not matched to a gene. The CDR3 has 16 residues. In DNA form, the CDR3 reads TGCGCCAGCAGCCAAGGCCCGGGAGGGCCCTCCTACGAGCAGTACTTC. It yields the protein CASSQGPGGPSYEQYF.

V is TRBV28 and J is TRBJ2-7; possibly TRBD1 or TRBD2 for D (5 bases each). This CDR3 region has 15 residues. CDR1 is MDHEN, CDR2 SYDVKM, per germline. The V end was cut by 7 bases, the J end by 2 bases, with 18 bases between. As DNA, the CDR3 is TGTGCCAGCACTAAACCCGGGACGGATACCTACGAGCAGTACTTC. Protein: CASTKPGTDTYEQYF.

The CDR3: CASRPWTSSYEQYF. The CDR3 DNA reads as TGTGCCAGCAGACCCTGGACTAGCTCCTACGAGCAGTACTTC. The chain recombines TRBV28 with TRBJ2-7, with TRBD2 matching 7 bases. This CDR3 region has 14 residues. Germline V gives CDR1 MDHEN, CDR2 SYDVKM. Trimming at V came to 6 bases and at J to 0 bases, leaving 5 bases not matched to a gene.

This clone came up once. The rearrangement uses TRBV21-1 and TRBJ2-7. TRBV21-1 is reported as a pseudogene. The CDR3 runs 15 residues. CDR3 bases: TGTGCCAGCAGCAAAGAGGGCGCCTTCTCCTACGAGCAGTACTTC. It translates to CASSKEGAFSYEQYF.

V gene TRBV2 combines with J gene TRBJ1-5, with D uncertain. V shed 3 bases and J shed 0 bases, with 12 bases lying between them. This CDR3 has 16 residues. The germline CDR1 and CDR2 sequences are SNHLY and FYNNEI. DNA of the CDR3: TGTGCCAGCAGTGATTTGAGAAATACTAGCAATCAGCCCCAGCATTTT. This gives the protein CASSDLRNTSNQPQHF.

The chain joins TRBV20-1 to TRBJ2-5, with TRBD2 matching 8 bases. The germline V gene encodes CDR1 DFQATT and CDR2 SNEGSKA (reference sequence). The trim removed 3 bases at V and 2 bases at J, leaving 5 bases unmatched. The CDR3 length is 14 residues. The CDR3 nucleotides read TGCAGTGCTAGTGTTAGCGGGAATCAAGAGACCCAGTACTTC. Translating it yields CSASVSGNQETQYF.

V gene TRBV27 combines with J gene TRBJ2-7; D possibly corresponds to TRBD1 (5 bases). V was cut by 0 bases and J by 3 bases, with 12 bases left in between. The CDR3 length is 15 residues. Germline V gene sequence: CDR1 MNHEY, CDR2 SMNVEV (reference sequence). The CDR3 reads CASSLSHRRNYEQYF. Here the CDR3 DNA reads TGTGCCAGCAGTTTATCCCACAGGAGAAACTACGAGCAGTACTTC.

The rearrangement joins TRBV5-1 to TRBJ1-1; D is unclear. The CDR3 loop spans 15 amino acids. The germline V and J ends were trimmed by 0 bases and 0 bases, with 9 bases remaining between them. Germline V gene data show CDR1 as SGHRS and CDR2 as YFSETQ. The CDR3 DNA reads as TGCGCCAGCAGCTTGGTAGCGGGAATGAACACTGAAGCTTTCTTT. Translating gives CASSLVAGMNTEAFF.

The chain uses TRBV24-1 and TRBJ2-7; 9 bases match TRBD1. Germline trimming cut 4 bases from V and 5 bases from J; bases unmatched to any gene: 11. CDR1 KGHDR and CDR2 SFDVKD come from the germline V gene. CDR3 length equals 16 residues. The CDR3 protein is CATSDLQGAALHEQYF. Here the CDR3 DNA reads TGTGCCACCAGTGACCTACAGGGGGCGGCCCTCCACGAGCAGTACTTC.

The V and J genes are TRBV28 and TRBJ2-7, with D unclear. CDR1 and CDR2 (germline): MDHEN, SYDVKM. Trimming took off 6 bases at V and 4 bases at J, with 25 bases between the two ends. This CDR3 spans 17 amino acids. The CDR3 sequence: CASRPDPFLGPIYEQYF. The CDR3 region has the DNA TGTGCCAGCAGACCGGACCCCTTTTTGGGCCCAATTTACGAGCAGTACTTC.

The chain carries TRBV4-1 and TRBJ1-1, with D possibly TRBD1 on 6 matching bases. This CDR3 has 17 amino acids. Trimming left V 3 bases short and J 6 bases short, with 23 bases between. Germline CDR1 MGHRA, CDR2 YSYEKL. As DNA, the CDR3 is TGCGCCAGCAGCCAGGGACACTCTCAGCCCAGCAGCGCTGAAGCTTTCTTT. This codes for CASSQGHSQPSSAEAFF.

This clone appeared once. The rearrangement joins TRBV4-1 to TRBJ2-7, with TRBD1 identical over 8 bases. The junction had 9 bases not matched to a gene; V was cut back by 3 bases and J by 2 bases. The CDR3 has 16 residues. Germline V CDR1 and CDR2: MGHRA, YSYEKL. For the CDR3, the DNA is TGCGCCAGCAGCCAGCCCGACAGGGGACAACCCTACGAGCAGTACTTC. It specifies CASSQPDRGQPYEQYF.